These 20 T cell receptor beta chains share one sample of origin, sequenced in a study of T cells in localized non-small cell lung cancer. The assay was immunoSEQ multiplex PCR, and TCRdb's table has in-frame clones only and misses some. The repertoire holds tens of thousands of clones, about 86% seen once, with just over 20% in the top ten. Source: peripheral blood, taken before any cancer treatment. Receptors originate from a male donor aged 60 or over with stage III squamous cell lung carcinoma.

This clone was detected only once. The V gene is TRBV5-8, the J gene TRBJ1-1; D is unclear. Trimming shortened V by 4 bases and J by 4 bases, and 14 bases separated the two germline ends. The CDR3 runs to 14 residues. Germline CDR1 is SGHTS and CDR2 is YDEGEE. CDR3 loop: CASSRPGRSTEAFF. The CDR3 DNA follows: TGTGCCAGCAGCCGCCCGGGTAGGAGCACTGAAGCTTTCTTT.

V is TRBV7-2 and J is TRBJ1-5, with D perhaps TRBD1 (6 bases). Germline-derived CDR1 and CDR2 are SGHTA and FQGNSA. Trimming stripped 3 bases from V and 7 bases from J, with 10 bases between. The CDR3 is made up of 13 amino acids. CDR3 sequence reads: CASSFQGTQPQHF. DNA for the CDR3: TGTGCCAGCAGCTTCCAGGGGACCCAGCCCCAGCATTTT. The complete variable domain, with remaining parts taken from reference TRBV7-2 and TRBJ1-5, reads GAGVSQSPSNKVTEKGKDVELRCDPISGHTALYWYRQSLGQGLEFLIYFQGNSAPDKSGLPSDRFSAERTGGSVSTLTIQRTQQEDSAVYLCASSFQGTQPQHFGDGTRLSIL.

The chain recombines TRBV7-8 with TRBJ2-1; D is undetermined. CDR1 is SGHVS and CDR2 is FQNEAQ in the germline V gene. The CDR3 covers 12 residues. Trimming removed 4 bases from V and 8 bases from J, with 9 bases in between. DNA of the CDR3: TGTGCCAGCAGCTCGTATTTGGATGAGCAGTTCTTC. Protein product: CASSSYLDEQFF. Together with reference TRBV7-8 and TRBJ2-1, the CDR3 gives the full variable domain: GAGVSQSPRYKVAKRGQDVALRCDPISGHVSLFWYQQALGQGPEFLTYFQNEAQLDKSGLPSDRFFAERPEGSVSTLKIQRTQQEDSAVYLCASSSYLDEQFFGPGTRLTVL.

This clone occurred a few times. The genes are TRBV6-6 and TRBJ2-4; D is ambiguous. Trimming pared 2 bases from V and 7 bases from J, leaving 6 bases between. The CDR3 is made up of 12 amino acids. CDR1 is MNHNY and CDR2 is SVGAGI in the germline V gene (reference sequence). CDR3 residues: CASSYGENIQYF. In DNA form, the CDR3 reads TGTGCCAGCAGTTACGGCGAGAACATTCAGTACTTC.

The V gene is TRBV2, the J gene TRBJ2-4, with 16 bases lining up with TRBD2. V shed 7 bases and J 3 bases; nucleotides not matched to a gene: 9. Germline CDR1 SNHLY, CDR2 FYNNEI. CDR3 size: 18 residues. CDR3 sequence reads: CASTVGLAGGLGKNIQYF. In nucleotides, the CDR3 is TGTGCCAGCACCGTGGGACTAGCGGGGGGGCTCGGCAAAAACATTCAGTACTTC.

This chain links TRBV7-2 with TRBJ2-2; D perhaps matches TRBD2 (6 bases). The CDR3 has 16 residues. V was clipped by 5 bases and J by 4 bases, with 17 bases between them. In germline, CDR1 is SGHTA, CDR2 FQGNSA. Here the CDR3 reads CASSHLGGSGTGELFF. The CDR3 DNA is TGTGCCAGCAGCCACCTTGGAGGGTCGGGCACCGGGGAGCTGTTTTTT.

The CDR3 bases are TGTGCCAGCTCACCACCCCGGACAGGGCGTCGAAACACTGAAGCTTTCTTT. Protein: CASSPPRTGRRNTEAFF. The chain links TRBV18 to TRBJ1-1; 8 nucleotides agree with TRBD1. The CDR3 runs to 17 residues. Germline CDR1 reads KGHSH; CDR2 reads LQKENI. With 0 bases clipped from V and 2 bases from J, the junction kept 8 bases outside the gene matches.

CDR3 in DNA: TGCGCCAGCAGCTTCGACGGGACAGGGACCTATGGCTACACCTTC. Amino acid sequence: CASSFDGTGTYGYTF. This sequence joins TRBV5-1 and TRBJ1-2; 9 bases agree with TRBD1. The CDR3 extends over 15 amino acids. Germline lookup yields CDR1 SGHRS and CDR2 YFSETQ. Trimming removed 2 bases from V and 4 bases from J; junction bases left unmatched: 6.

V and J are TRBV5-4 and TRBJ2-7, with D tentatively TRBD1 or TRBD2 (5 bases each). V was shortened by 0 bases and J by 2 bases, with 12 bases between the two germline ends. The CDR3 covers 15 residues. Germline V CDR1 and CDR2: SGHNT, YYREEE (reference sequence). The CDR3 DNA reads TGTGCCAGCAGCTTGGGAGGGGTGGGAGCCTACGAGCAGTACGTC. It specifies CASSLGGVGAYEQYV.

The rearrangement joins TRBV7-2 to TRBJ1-6; D unclear. This CDR3 contains 14 residues. V lost 5 bases and J 4 bases, leaving 9 bases between the germline ends. Germline values: CDR1 SGHTA, CDR2 FQGNSA. This CDR3 is CASSMDGYNSPLHF. CDR3 DNA: TGTGCCAGCAGCATGGACGGTTATAATTCACCCCTCCACTTT.

The chain couples TRBV27 to TRBJ1-1; tentative D call: TRBD1 (5 bases). CDR1 is MNHEY, CDR2 SMNVEV, per germline (reference sequence). The length of the CDR3 is 16 residues. The germline V and J ends were trimmed by 5 bases and 5 bases, with 21 bases remaining between them. The CDR3 DNA sequence: TGTGCCAGCAGTCCTTTTAGGGGTGTTAGAGGGACTGAAGCTTTCTTT. It yields the protein CASSPFRGVRGTEAFF.

The chain uses TRBV5-4 and TRBJ2-1; 9 bases match TRBD1. CDR3 length: 13 amino acids. Germline V lookup: CDR1 SGHNT, CDR2 YYREEE (reference sequence). V lost 5 bases to trimming and J lost 3 bases; unmatched junction nucleotides: 0. The chain's CDR3 is CASRDRGYNEQFF. The CDR3 region has the DNA TGTGCCAGCAGGGACAGGGGCTACAATGAGCAGTTCTTC.

The rearrangement joins TRBV7-9 to TRBJ2-5; perhaps TRBD1 as D (5 bases). Germline V CDR1 and CDR2: SEHNR, FQNEAQ (reference sequence). Trimming shortened V by 1 base and J by 5 bases, and 17 bases separated the two germline ends. This CDR3 has 16 amino acids. The CDR3 loop is CASSLGGQGIWETQYF. The CDR3 coding sequence is TGTGCCAGCAGCTTAGGTGGTCAGGGTATTTGGGAGACCCAGTACTTC.

The V call is TRBV6-1, the J call TRBJ1-4; D gene uncertain. V shed 5 bases and J shed 8 bases, with 9 bases lying between them. Per germline, CDR1 MNHNS and CDR2 SASEGT. The CDR3 totals 12 residues. The CDR3 is CASSSAREKLFF. DNA for the CDR3: TGTGCCAGCAGTTCGGCCCGAGAAAAACTGTTTTTT.

This chain joins TRBV7-8 and TRBJ1-2; D is undetermined. This CDR3 comprises 13 residues. Germline V lookup: CDR1 SGHVS, CDR2 FQNEAQ. V lost 5 bases and J lost 5, with 12 bases in between. CDR3 nucleotides: TGTGCCAGCAGCCCGGGCGTAGGTTATGGCTACACCTTC. Translated, it gives CASSPGVGYGYTF.

The CDR3 nucleotides read TGTGCCAGCTCTGAGGACAGCTTCAATGGCTACACCTTC. As protein: CASSEDSFNGYTF. This sequence joins TRBV2 and TRBJ1-2; possibly TRBD1 for D (6 bases). Trimming left V 8 bases short and J 6 bases short, with 16 bases between. This CDR3 has 13 amino acids. Germline CDR1 and CDR2: SNHLY and FYNNEI.

The V and J genes are TRBV19 and TRBJ1-2, with a possible D match to TRBD1 (6 bases). The CDR3 is 14 amino acids. Per germline, CDR1 LNHDA and CDR2 SQIVND (reference sequence). The V end lost 6 bases, the J end lost 4 bases, and 15 bases lay between the germline ends. The CDR3 DNA follows: TGTGCCAGTAGGATCGGACAGTCATTCTATGGCTACACCTTC. Translated: CASRIGQSFYGYTF.

This chain joins TRBV6-5 and TRBJ1-2; D is perhaps TRBD1 (5 bases). The CDR3 covers 14 residues. Trimming took 4 bases from V and 7 from J, leaving 16 bases between them. The germline gives CDR1 MNHEY, CDR2 SVGAGI. CDR3 sequence reads: CASSSQTEKSGYTF. CDR3 nucleotides: TGTGCCAGCAGTTCACAGACAGAGAAGAGTGGCTACACCTTC.

The chain combines TRBV6-5 with TRBJ2-1; the match to TRBD2 covers 7 bases. The CDR3 has 13 residues. Per the germline V gene, CDR1 is MNHEY and CDR2 is SVGAGI. J lost 5 bases, V lost 5 bases, and 3 bases had no gene match. The CDR3 sequence: CASSTRGDNEQFF. The CDR3 bases are TGTGCCAGCAGTACCCGGGGGGACAATGAGCAGTTCTTC.

This sequence joins TRBV5-1 and TRBJ2-5; D is uncertain. Per the germline V gene, CDR1 is SGHRS and CDR2 is YFSETQ. The CDR3 extends over 15 amino acids. Trimming took off 3 bases at V and 2 bases at J, with 14 bases between the two ends. CDR3 residues: CASSSSGQLQETQYF. The CDR3 bases are TGCGCCAGCAGCTCCTCCGGGCAGTTACAAGAGACCCAGTACTTC.